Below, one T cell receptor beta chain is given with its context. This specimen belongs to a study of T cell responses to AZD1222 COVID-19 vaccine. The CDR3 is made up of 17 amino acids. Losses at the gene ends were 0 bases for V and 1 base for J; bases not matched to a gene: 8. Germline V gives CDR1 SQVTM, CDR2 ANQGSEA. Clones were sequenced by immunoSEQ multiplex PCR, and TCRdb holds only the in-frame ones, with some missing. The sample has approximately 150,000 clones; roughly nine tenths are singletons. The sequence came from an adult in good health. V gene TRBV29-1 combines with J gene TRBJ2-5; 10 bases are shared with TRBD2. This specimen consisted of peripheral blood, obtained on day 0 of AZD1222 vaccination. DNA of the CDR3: TGCAGCGTTGAAGATCGGTCACTAGCGGGGTCCCAAGAGACCCAGTACTTC. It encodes CSVEDRSLAGSQETQYF.